This is a list of T cell receptor beta chains from one sample in a study of T cell changes during pregnancy in multiple sclerosis. This table comes from immunoSEQ multiplex PCR, and its TCRdb copy is limited to in-frame clones, with some not included. Found here are about 100,000 clones, around nine tenths of them singletons; the top ten hold approximately 1.2%. The sequenced sample was peripheral blood, obtained in the second trimester of pregnancy. The receptors originated from a female donor with multiple sclerosis, enrolled in a pregnancy study. CDR3s include the opening cysteine and the closing phenylalanine or tryptophan. Each record gives: J gene, clone size, V gene, D gene, CDR3 protein, CDR3 DNA. The D gene is left open where the match is weak. Some rows have no size entry. The others give once, few or many, or a class for an expanded clone.

J: TRBJ1-2; size: .; V: TRBV28; D: .; CDR3: CASSFRDNYGYTF; DNA: TGTGCCAGCAGTTTTCGGGATAACTATGGCTACACCTTC
J: TRBJ2-2; size: .; V: TRBV2; D: .; CDR3: CASRKGQNTGELFF; DNA: TGTGCCAGCAGAAAAGGACAGAACACCGGGGAGCTGTTTTTT
J: TRBJ2-1; size: .; V: TRBV19; D: TRBD1; CDR3: CASRGQGYNEQFF; DNA: TGTGCCAGCAGAGGACAGGGGTACAATGAGCAGTTCTTC
J: TRBJ2-3; size: .; V: TRBV6-1; D: TRBD2; CDR3: CASSVLGTSGTGTDTQYF; DNA: TGTGCCAGCAGTGTCCTAGGGACTAGCGGTACCGGCACAGATACGCAGTATTTT
J: TRBJ2-7; size: .; V: TRBV5-1; D: TRBD2; CDR3: CASSRTSGTTYEQYF; DNA: TGCGCCAGCAGCCGGACTAGCGGGACCACCTACGAGCAGTACTTC
J: TRBJ1-3; size: .; V: TRBV9; D: .; CDR3: CASSVVGDSGNTIYF; DNA: TGTGCCAGCAGCGTAGTCGGGGACTCTGGAAACACCATATATTTT
J: TRBJ2-1; size: .; V: TRBV5-6; D: TRBD2; CDR3: CASSLFSAGVHNEQFF; DNA: TGTGCCAGCAGCTTGTTTTCAGCGGGGGTTCACAATGAGCAGTTCTTC
J: TRBJ2-5; size: .; V: TRBV6-5; D: TRBD1; CDR3: CASSPGTGGEETQYF; DNA: TGTGCCAGCAGTCCCGGGACAGGGGGAGAAGAGACCCAGTACTTC
J: TRBJ2-3; size: .; V: TRBV9; D: .; CDR3: CASSGSWSTDTQYF; DNA: TGTGCCAGCAGCGGCAGTTGGAGCACAGATACGCAGTATTTT
J: TRBJ1-2; size: .; V: TRBV7-2; D: TRBD1; CDR3: CASSLGQGAYGYTF; DNA: TGTGCCAGCAGCTTAGGGCAGGGGGCCTATGGCTACACCTTC
J: TRBJ2-3; size: .; V: TRBV29-1; D: TRBD2; CDR3: CSVEDPKGLAGGPDTQYF; DNA: TGCAGCGTTGAAGATCCCAAGGGACTAGCGGGAGGGCCAGATACGCAGTATTTT
J: TRBJ1-1; size: .; V: TRBV5-4; D: .; CDR3: CASSEGIRVDTEAFF; DNA: TGTGCCAGCAGCGAGGGAATTCGCGTGGACACTGAAGCTTTCTTT
J: TRBJ1-1; size: .; V: TRBV27; D: .; CDR3: CASSSKANRNTEAFF; DNA: TGTGCCAGCAGTTCGAAAGCGAACCGAAACACTGAAGCTTTCTTT
J: TRBJ1-5; size: .; V: TRBV6-5; D: .; CDR3: CASSPRHDSNQPQHF; DNA: TGTGCCAGCAGTCCACGACACGATAGCAATCAGCCCCAGCATTTT
J: TRBJ2-7; size: .; V: TRBV27; D: TRBD2; CDR3: CASRLGRAKYEQYF; DNA: TGTGCCAGCAGGCTCGGGAGGGCCAAATACGAGCAGTACTTC
J: TRBJ2-7; size: .; V: TRBV27; D: TRBD1; CDR3: CASSHNRGLDEQYF; DNA: TGTGCCAGCAGTCATAACAGGGGGCTGGACGAGCAGTACTTC
J: TRBJ2-6; size: .; V: TRBV7-2; D: .; CDR3: CASSPRGRGANSGANVLTF; DNA: TGTGCCAGCAGCCCCCGCGGACGGGGGGCCAACTCTGGGGCCAACGTCCTGACTTTC
J: TRBJ1-4; size: .; V: TRBV27; D: TRBD1; CDR3: CASSHGPGQGASTNEKLFF; DNA: TGTGCCAGCAGTCACGGACCGGGACAGGGGGCGTCAACTAATGAAAAACTGTTTTTT
J: TRBJ2-5; size: .; V: TRBV19; D: .; CDR3: CASSIGGSSPTQYF; DNA: TGTGCCAGTAGTATAGGAGGGAGCTCTCCCACCCAGTACTTC
J: TRBJ2-1; size: .; V: TRBV27; D: TRBD2; CDR3: CASSSLSTSGMGDEQFF; DNA: TGTGCCAGCAGTTCCCTATCAACTAGCGGGATGGGGGATGAGCAGTTCTTC
J: TRBJ1-3; size: .; V: TRBV6-1; D: .; CDR3: CASSEVRGNTIYF; DNA: TGTGCCAGCAGTGAGGTCAGAGGAAACACCATATATTTT
J: TRBJ2-1; size: .; V: TRBV10-3; D: TRBD1; CDR3: CAISNGQATRGPEQFF; DNA: TGTGCCATCAGTAACGGACAGGCTACCCGTGGCCCCGAGCAGTTCTTC
J: TRBJ1-4; size: .; V: TRBV10-2; D: .; CDR3: CASSLNRGGEKLFF; DNA: TGCGCCAGCAGTCTGAATAGGGGCGGCGAAAAACTGTTTTTT
J: TRBJ1-5; size: .; V: TRBV4-2; D: .; CDR3: CASSRLQGSLNEPQHF; DNA: TGTGCCAGCAGCCGATTACAGGGATCCCTGAATGAGCCCCAGCATTTT
J: TRBJ1-4; size: once; V: TRBV5-1; D: TRBD1; CDR3: CASSLQGANEKLFF; DNA: TGCGCCAGCAGCTTGCAGGGGGCTAATGAAAAACTGTTTTTT
J: TRBJ1-2; size: .; V: TRBV29-1; D: TRBD1; CDR3: CSVEGQGAVDGYTF; DNA: TGCAGCGTTGAAGGACAGGGGGCCGTCGATGGCTACACCTTC
J: TRBJ2-7; size: .; V: TRBV10-1; D: .; CDR3: CASSGGGARLYEQYF; DNA: TGCGCCAGCAGTGGGGGCGGCGCACGCCTTTACGAGCAGTACTTC
J: TRBJ2-3; size: few; V: TRBV4-1; D: .; CDR3: CASSSRGNTQYF; DNA: TGCGCCAGCAGCTCCCGCGGGAATACGCAGTATTTT
J: TRBJ2-4; size: once; V: TRBV7-2; D: .; CDR3: CASSLPGGIAKNIQYF; DNA: TGTGCCAGCAGCCTCCCAGGGGGGATAGCCAAAAACATTCAGTACTTC
J: TRBJ1-5; size: .; V: TRBV4-2; D: .; CDR3: CASSPTETSNQPQHF; DNA: TGTGCCAGCAGCCCGACAGAAACTAGCAATCAGCCCCAGCATTTT
J: TRBJ2-5; size: .; V: TRBV30; D: .; CDR3: CAWSVRGLQETQYF; DNA: TGTGCCTGGAGTGTACGGGGATTGCAAGAGACCCAGTACTTC
J: TRBJ1-3; size: .; V: TRBV6-5; D: .; CDR3: CASSYQGPLDLYF; DNA: TGTGCCAGCAGTTACCAGGGGCCCCTCGACTTATATTTT
J: TRBJ1-6; size: .; V: TRBV11-2; D: .; CDR3: CASSLEQGYGSPLHF; DNA: TGTGCCAGCAGCTTAGAACAGGGCTACGGGTCACCCCTCCACTTT
J: TRBJ2-7; size: .; V: TRBV10-3; D: TRBD2; CDR3: CAIASGGAYEQYF; DNA: TGTGCCATCGCTAGCGGGGGGGCGTACGAGCAGTACTTC
J: TRBJ2-1; size: .; V: TRBV2; D: .; CDR3: CASSPDSTNNEQFF; DNA: TGTGCCAGCAGTCCGGACAGCACGAACAATGAGCAGTTCTTC
J: TRBJ2-7; size: once; V: TRBV2; D: TRBD1; CDR3: CASKGRGHSYEQYF; DNA: TGTGCCAGCAAGGGCAGGGGGCATTCCTACGAGCAGTACTTC
J: TRBJ2-5; size: once; V: TRBV6-4; D: .; CDR3: CASRGGGKETQYF; DNA: TGTGCCAGCAGGGGGGGAGGAAAAGAGACCCAGTACTTC
J: TRBJ2-2; size: .; V: TRBV5-1; D: TRBD2; CDR3: CASRVGGPTGELFF; DNA: TGCGCCAGCAGGGTGGGAGGGCCGACCGGGGAGCTGTTTTTT
J: TRBJ1-1; size: once; V: TRBV9; D: TRBD1; CDR3: CASRRGQGNTEAFF; DNA: TGTGCCAGCAGGCGGGGACAGGGAAACACTGAAGCTTTCTTT
J: TRBJ2-5; size: .; V: TRBV19; D: .; CDR3: CASSIDEEETQYF; DNA: TGTGCCAGTAGTATAGATGAGGAAGAGACCCAGTACTTC
J: TRBJ2-3; size: once; V: TRBV2; D: TRBD1; CDR3: CASRDPGQGRDTQYF; DNA: TGTGCCAGCCGAGACCCGGGACAGGGACGGGATACGCAGTATTTT
J: TRBJ1-2; size: .; V: TRBV4-1; D: .; CDR3: CASSQDHGTGATNYGYTF; DNA: TGCGCCAGCAGCCAAGATCATGGGACTGGAGCTACGAATTATGGCTACACCTTC
J: TRBJ2-3; size: once; V: TRBV19; D: TRBD2; CDR3: CASNLGGGAEDTQYF; DNA: TGTGCCAGTAACCTTGGCGGGGGGGCCGAAGATACGCAGTATTTT
J: TRBJ2-1; size: once; V: TRBV18; D: .; CDR3: CASSPGIGAGNEQFF; DNA: TGTGCCAGCTCACCCGGAATAGGGGCGGGAAATGAGCAGTTCTTC
J: TRBJ2-5; size: .; V: TRBV7-9; D: .; CDR3: CASSSYGEYQETQYF; DNA: TGTGCCAGCAGCTCATATGGGGAGTACCAAGAGACCCAGTACTTC
J: TRBJ1-3; size: few; V: TRBV7-9; D: .; CDR3: CASSLSGSGNTIYF; DNA: TGTGCCAGCAGCTTATCCGGCTCTGGAAACACCATATATTTT
J: TRBJ1-2; size: .; V: TRBV2; D: TRBD1; CDR3: CASSEATGDWYGYTF; DNA: TGTGCCAGCAGTGAGGCCACAGGGGACTGGTATGGCTACACCTTC
J: TRBJ2-1; size: once; V: TRBV5-1; D: TRBD1; CDR3: CASSMDRGGYEQFF; DNA: TGCGCCAGCAGTATGGACAGGGGGGGGTATGAGCAGTTCTTC
J: TRBJ1-4; size: .; V: TRBV2; D: .; CDR3: CASSTDSDPIEKLFF; DNA: TGTGCCAGCAGTACCGACAGCGATCCTATTGAAAAACTGTTTTTT
J: TRBJ2-1; size: .; V: TRBV6-6; D: TRBD1; CDR3: CASSYGQGAPNEQFF; DNA: TGTGCCAGCAGTTATGGCCAGGGGGCGCCCAATGAGCAGTTCTTC
J: TRBJ2-7; size: .; V: TRBV18; D: TRBD1; CDR3: CASSPGTGGTYEQYF; DNA: TGTGCCAGCTCACCTGGGACAGGCGGTACCTACGAGCAGTACTTC
J: TRBJ1-2; size: .; V: TRBV27; D: TRBD1; CDR3: CASSPTGVDYTF; DNA: TGTGCCAGCAGCCCGACAGGGGTTGACTACACCTTC
J: TRBJ2-5; size: .; V: TRBV5-8; D: TRBD1; CDR3: CASSFRIRQGLQETQYF; DNA: TGTGCCAGCAGCTTTAGGATCCGACAGGGGCTCCAAGAGACCCAGTACTTC
J: TRBJ2-2; size: .; V: TRBV11-3; D: .; CDR3: CAPATRGGTGELFF; DNA: TGTGCCCCCGCAACCCGGGGTGGCACCGGGGAGCTGTTTTTT